One sample yielded the 4 T cell receptor beta chains listed below, sequenced in a study of cytomegalovirus exposure and HLA in healthy donors. Researchers ran the PCR with 60 Vbeta and 13 Jbeta primers. The table came from immunoSEQ multiplex PCR; TCRdb's copy has only in-frame clones and leaves some out. The sample yields some 200,000 clones, about 80% seen once. The sequenced sample consisted of PBMCs. Source of these receptors: a woman in her twenties or thirties in good health and CMV-seronegative.

This chain connects TRBV5-1 to TRBJ2-5; 10 bases are shared with TRBD2. V shed 4 bases and J 5 bases; nucleotides not matched to a gene: 11. Germline CDR1 is SGHRS and CDR2 is YFSETQ. The CDR3 has 16 residues. The CDR3 coding sequence is TGCGCCAGCAGCCCGTTTAGCGGGGGGCAGCTGGAGACCCAGTACTTC. Residues: CASSPFSGGQLETQYF.

This clone was seen only once. The chain uses TRBV19 and TRBJ2-5, with TRBD2 identical over 10 bases. CDR1 is LNHDA and CDR2 is SQIVND in the germline V gene (reference sequence). The V segment lost 6 bases and the J segment 5 bases; nucleotides outside the gene matches: 9. The CDR3 loop spans 15 amino acids. DNA for the CDR3: TGTGCCAGTAGCTTTGCAGCGGGGGGGCGGGAGACCCAGTACTTC. This encodes CASSFAAGGRETQYF.

This clone was counted once. The J gene is TRBJ1-5, the V gene TRBV30; a possible D gene is TRBD1 (5 bases). The germline CDR1 and CDR2 sequences are GTSNPN and SVGIG (reference sequence). V was trimmed by 4 bases and J by 3 bases, leaving 13 bases between them. CDR3 length: 14 amino acids. CDR3 nucleotide sequence: TGTGCCTGGACCAGGGCCGGACACAATCAGCCCCAGCATTTT. This codes for CAWTRAGHNQPQHF.

This clone appeared a single time. V is TRBV7-9 and J is TRBJ1-2; the D is unclear. Germline-derived CDR1 and CDR2 are SEHNR and FQNEAQ (reference sequence). Trimming stripped 7 bases from V and 3 bases from J, with 12 bases between. This CDR3 spans 13 amino acids. As DNA, the CDR3 is TGTGCCAGCAATCCTAGCAGCTACTATGGCTACACCTTC. Residues: CASNPSSYYGYTF.